Included here is one T cell receptor beta chain sequence, with context. This entry belongs to a study of early stage breast cancer tumors. Across the whole study: About 80% of the 16 invasive tumors were ER+, PR+ and HER2-. The ER+/PR+/HER2- tumors included fewer than ten ductal and a handful of lobular carcinomas.

Sequenced by immunoSEQ multiplex PCR; TCRdb stores in-frame clones only, minus some. This sample yields roughly 58,000 clones, of which around nine tenths are seen a single time; more than 4% belongs to the top ten. This receptor was taken from a person aged 70 to 79 with breast cancer. The sample comprised blood.

The CDR3 reads CASSGVIAGEGETQYF. The CDR3 DNA reads as TGTGCCAGCAGCGGTGTGATAGCGGGAGAAGGGGAGACCCAGTACTTC. This rearrangement joins TRBV9 to TRBJ2-5; 9 bases line up with TRBD2. The CDR3 covers 16 residues. Germline V gene sequence: CDR1 SGDLS, CDR2 YYNGEE. V was pared by 3 bases and J by 5 bases, with 11 bases of the junction left unmatched.